This T cell receptor (beta chain) was sequenced during a study of CD8 T cells in Susac syndrome. The RNA, about 0.45 to 1 ug, was put through reverse transcription using random hexamers. One entry per CDR3 protein results from TCRdb running MiXCR on the immunoSEQ multiplex PCR reads. The sample contains more than 150,000 distinct CDR3 sequences, over 85% of which appear only once. Sequencing was performed on CD8+ T cells from PBMCs. This receptor was taken from a human donor with multiple sclerosis.

The CDR3 sequence: CSAGTSGLGGSPLHF. For the CDR3, the DNA is TGCAGTGCAGGAACGTCTGGGCTCGGCGGTTCACCCCTCCACTTT. The chain employs TRBV20-1 and TRBJ1-6; D call uncertain. Germline V gene lookup returns CDR1 DFQATT and CDR2 SNEGSKA (reference sequence). Deletions cut 6 bases from V and 9 bases from J, with 21 bases between. The CDR3 sequence is 15 residues long.